This paragraph reports one TCR beta chain. No antigen is known for it. This entry comes from a study of cytomegalovirus exposure and HLA in healthy donors. About the study: The 120 or so validation repertoires, a later analysis reported, used the same platform as the 666 first-cohort repertoires. Findings of the study overall: In vitro, three CMV-associated chains proved specific for CMV antigens. In a later analysis, first-cohort TCR clusters were found to tend to co-occur in the 120 or so validation repertoires.

Between the trimmed V and J ends, which lost 0 bases and 6 bases, there was a span of 6 bases. Germline values: CDR1 SGHNT, CDR2 YYREEE (reference sequence). The CDR3 totals 12 residues. The protocol was immunoSEQ multiplex PCR, while the TCRdb copy is restricted to in-frame clones and leaves out a portion. The sample yields under 300,000 clones, 90% seen once. The origin of this receptor is a young woman in good health and CMV-seronegative. The sample was PBMCs. The V and J genes are TRBV5-4 and TRBJ1-1; D call uncertain. The CDR3 bases are TGTGCCAGCAGCTTGGGTTCAGCTGAAGCTTTCTTT. Protein: CASSLGSAEAFF.